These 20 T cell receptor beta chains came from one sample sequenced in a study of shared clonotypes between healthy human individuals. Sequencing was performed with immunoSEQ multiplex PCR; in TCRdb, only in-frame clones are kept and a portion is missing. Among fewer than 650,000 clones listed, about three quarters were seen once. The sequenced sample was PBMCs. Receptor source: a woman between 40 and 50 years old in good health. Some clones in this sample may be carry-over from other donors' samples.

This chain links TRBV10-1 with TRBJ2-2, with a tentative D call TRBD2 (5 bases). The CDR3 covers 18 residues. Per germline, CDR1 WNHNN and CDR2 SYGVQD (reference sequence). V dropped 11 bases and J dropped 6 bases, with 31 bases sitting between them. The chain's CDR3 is CAGLGPSCKSTEAGELFF. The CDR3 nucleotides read TGCGCCGGCCTAGGACCGTCGTGCAAGTCGACGGAGGCCGGGGAGCTGTTTTTT.

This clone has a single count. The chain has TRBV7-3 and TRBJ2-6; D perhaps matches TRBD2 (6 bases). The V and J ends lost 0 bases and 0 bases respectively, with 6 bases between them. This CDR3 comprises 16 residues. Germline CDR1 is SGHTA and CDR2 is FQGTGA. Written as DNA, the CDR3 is TGTGCCAGCAGCTTAACGGGAGGCTCTGGGGCCAACGTCCTGACTTTC. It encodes CASSLTGGSGANVLTF.

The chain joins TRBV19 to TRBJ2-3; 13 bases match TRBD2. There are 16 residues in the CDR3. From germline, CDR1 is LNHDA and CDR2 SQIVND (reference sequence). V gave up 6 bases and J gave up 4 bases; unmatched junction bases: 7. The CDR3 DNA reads TGTGCCAGTAGCACGGGACTAGCGGGAAGGGCAGATACGCAGTATTTT. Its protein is CASSTGLAGRADTQYF.

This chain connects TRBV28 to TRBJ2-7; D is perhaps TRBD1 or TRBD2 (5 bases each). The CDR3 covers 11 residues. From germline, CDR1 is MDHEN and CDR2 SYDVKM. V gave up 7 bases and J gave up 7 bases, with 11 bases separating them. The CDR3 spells CASTNEGEQYF. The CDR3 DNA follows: TGTGCCAGCACCAACGAGGGGGAGCAGTACTTC.

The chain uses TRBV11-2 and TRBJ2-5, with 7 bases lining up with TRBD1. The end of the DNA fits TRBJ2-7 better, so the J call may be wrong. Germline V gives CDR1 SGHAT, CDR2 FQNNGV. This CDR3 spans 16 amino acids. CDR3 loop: CASSLDPDRALYEQYF. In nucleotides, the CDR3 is TGTGCCAGCAGCTTAGACCCCGACAGGGCCCTCTACGAGCAGTACTTC.

CDR3 coding DNA: TGTGCCAGCAGCCCAAAGGGGACACTCAATGAAAAACTGTTTTTT. Its protein is CASSPKGTLNEKLFF. The chain joins TRBV7-9 to TRBJ1-4, with TRBD1 as a possible D gene (6 bases). Germline V gene data show CDR1 as SEHNR and CDR2 as FQNEAQ (reference sequence). V shed 5 bases and J shed 5 bases, with 15 bases lying between them. The CDR3 extends over 15 amino acids.

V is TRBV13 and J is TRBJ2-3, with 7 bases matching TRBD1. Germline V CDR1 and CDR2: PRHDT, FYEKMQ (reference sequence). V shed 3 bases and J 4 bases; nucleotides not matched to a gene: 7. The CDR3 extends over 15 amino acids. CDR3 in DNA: TGTGCCAGCAGCTTGGGGACAGTAGTTTCAGATACGCAGTATTTT. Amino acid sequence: CASSLGTVVSDTQYF.

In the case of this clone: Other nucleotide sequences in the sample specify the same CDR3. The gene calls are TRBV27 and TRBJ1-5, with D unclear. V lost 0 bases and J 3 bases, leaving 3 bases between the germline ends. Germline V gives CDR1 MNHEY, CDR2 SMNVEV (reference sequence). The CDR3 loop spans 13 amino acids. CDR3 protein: CASSLSANQPQHF. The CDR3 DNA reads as TGTGCCAGCAGTTTATCCGCCAATCAGCCCCAGCATTTT.

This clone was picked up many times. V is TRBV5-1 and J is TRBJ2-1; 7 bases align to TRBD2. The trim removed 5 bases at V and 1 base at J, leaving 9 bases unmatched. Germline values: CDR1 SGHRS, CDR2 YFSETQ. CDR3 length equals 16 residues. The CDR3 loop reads CASSPWGGPSYNEQFF. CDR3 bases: TGCGCCAGCAGTCCCTGGGGGGGACCTTCCTACAATGAGCAGTTCTTC.

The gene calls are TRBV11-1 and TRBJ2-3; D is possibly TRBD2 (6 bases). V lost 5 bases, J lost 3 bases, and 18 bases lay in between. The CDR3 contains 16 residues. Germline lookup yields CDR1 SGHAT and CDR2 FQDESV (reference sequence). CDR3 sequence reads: CASSPRGASVTDTQYF. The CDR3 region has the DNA TGTGCCAGCAGCCCCAGAGGCGCTAGCGTTACAGATACGCAGTATTTT.

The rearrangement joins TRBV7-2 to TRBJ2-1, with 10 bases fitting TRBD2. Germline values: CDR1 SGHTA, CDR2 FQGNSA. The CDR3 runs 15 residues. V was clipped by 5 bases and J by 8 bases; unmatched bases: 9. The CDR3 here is CASSQASGSSYEQFF. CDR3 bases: TGTGCCAGCAGCCAAGCTAGCGGGAGCTCCTATGAGCAGTTCTTC. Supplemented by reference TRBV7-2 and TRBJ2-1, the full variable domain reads GAGVSQSPSNKVTEKGKDVELRCDPISGHTALYWYRQSLGQGLEFLIYFQGNSAPDKSGLPSDRFSAERTGGSVSTLTIQRTQQEDSAVYLCASSQASGSSYEQFFGPGTRLTVL.

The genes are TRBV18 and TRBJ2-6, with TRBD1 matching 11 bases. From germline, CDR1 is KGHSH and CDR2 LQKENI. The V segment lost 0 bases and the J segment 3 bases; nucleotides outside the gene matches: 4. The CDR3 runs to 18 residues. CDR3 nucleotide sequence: TGTGCCAGCTCACCACCCGGACAGGGGGCCTATGGGGCCAACGTCCTGACTTTC. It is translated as CASSPPGQGAYGANVLTF.

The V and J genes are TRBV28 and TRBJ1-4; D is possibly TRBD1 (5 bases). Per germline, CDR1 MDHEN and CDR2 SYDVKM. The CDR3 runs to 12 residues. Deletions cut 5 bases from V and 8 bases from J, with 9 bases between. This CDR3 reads CASSAGDEKLFF. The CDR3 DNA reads TGTGCCAGCAGTGCGGGGGACGAAAAACTGTTTTTT.

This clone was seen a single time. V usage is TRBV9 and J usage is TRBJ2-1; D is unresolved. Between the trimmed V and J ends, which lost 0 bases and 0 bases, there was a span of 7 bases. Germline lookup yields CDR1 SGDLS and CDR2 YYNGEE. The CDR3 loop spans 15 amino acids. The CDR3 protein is CASSVAIHSYNEQFF. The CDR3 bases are TGTGCCAGCAGCGTAGCGATACACTCCTACAATGAGCAGTTCTTC.

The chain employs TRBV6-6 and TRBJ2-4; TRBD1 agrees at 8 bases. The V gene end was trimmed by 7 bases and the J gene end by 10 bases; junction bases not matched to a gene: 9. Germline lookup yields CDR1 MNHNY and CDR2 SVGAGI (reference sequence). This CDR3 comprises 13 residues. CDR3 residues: CASKLPQGAIQYF. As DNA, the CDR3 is TGTGCCAGCAAACTACCCCAGGGGGCGATTCAGTACTTC.

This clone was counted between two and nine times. The CDR3 bases are TGTGCCAGCAGTCCTCGGGACAGTATCTACGAGCAGTACTTC. This gives the protein CASSPRDSIYEQYF. This chain links TRBV6-1 with TRBJ2-7; 7 positions agree with TRBD1. The CDR3 has 14 amino acids. Germline CDR1 reads MNHNS; CDR2 reads SASEGT. The ends lost 5 bases at V and 3 bases at J; junction bases unmatched: 7.

The CDR3 DNA sequence: TGTGCCAGCAGCTTAATGGCCTCCGGGGAGCTGTTTTTT. Translating gives CASSLMASGELFF. This chain joins TRBV11-3 and TRBJ2-2; D unresolved. Germline V gives CDR1 SGHNT, CDR2 YENEEA. The CDR3 covers 13 residues. The V end lost 2 bases, the J end lost 6 bases, and 7 bases lay between the germline ends.

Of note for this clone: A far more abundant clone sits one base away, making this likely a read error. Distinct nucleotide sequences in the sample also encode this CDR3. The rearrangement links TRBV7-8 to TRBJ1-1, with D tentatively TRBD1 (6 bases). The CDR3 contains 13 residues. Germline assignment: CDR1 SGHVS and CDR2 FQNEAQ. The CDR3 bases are TGTGCCAGCAGCGGACAGCTGAACACTGAAGCCTTCTTT. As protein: CASSGQLNTEAFF.

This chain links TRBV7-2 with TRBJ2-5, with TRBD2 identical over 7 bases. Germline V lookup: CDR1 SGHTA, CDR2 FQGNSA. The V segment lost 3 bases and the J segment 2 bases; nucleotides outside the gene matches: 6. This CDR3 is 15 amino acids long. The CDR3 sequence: CASSLQPAGQETQYF. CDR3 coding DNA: TGTGCCAGCAGCTTGCAACCAGCGGGGCAAGAGACCCAGTACTTC.

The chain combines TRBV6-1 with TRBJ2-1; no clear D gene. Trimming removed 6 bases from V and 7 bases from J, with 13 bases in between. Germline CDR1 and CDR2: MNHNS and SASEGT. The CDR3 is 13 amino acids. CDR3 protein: CASRPTARNEQFF. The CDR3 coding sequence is TGTGCCAGCAGACCGACGGCACGAAATGAGCAGTTCTTC.